The 4 T cell receptor beta chains in this list originate from one sample, sequenced in a study of blood T cell repertoires in COVID-19. Profiling relied on immunoSEQ multiplex PCR, and the TCRdb table lists in-frame clones only, not all of them. The sample holds roughly 250,000 clones, about 90% seen once. Sample: PBMCs or T cells enriched from blood (not recorded which). These receptor sequences come from a woman in her thirties or forties with acute COVID-19.

V and J are TRBV5-6 and TRBJ2-1; 10 nucleotides agree with TRBD2. Germline CDR1 reads SGHDT; CDR2 reads YYEEEE. Trimming at V came to 2 bases and at J to 7 bases, leaving 6 bases not matched to a gene. This CDR3 has 15 amino acids. The DNA of the CDR3 is TGTGCCAGCAGCTTCTTTAGCGGGAGGCCGAATGAGCAGTTCTTC. It translates to CASSFFSGRPNEQFF.

This chain links TRBV10-2 with TRBJ1-1, with 7 positions matching TRBD1. The CDR3 extends over 14 amino acids. The trim removed 11 bases at V and 3 bases at J, leaving 12 bases unmatched. Germline-derived CDR1 and CDR2 are WSHSY and SAAADI. For the CDR3, the DNA is TGCGCCGGCCTGGGACAGATTGTTTACACTGAAGCTTTCTTT. Residues: CAGLGQIVYTEAFF.

This chain links TRBV10-2 with TRBJ2-3, with unresolved D. This CDR3 comprises 10 residues. V lost 8 bases and J lost 4, with 4 bases in between. Germline V gives CDR1 WSHSY, CDR2 SAAADI. CDR3 in amino acids: CASEADTQYF. The DNA of the CDR3 is TGCGCCAGCGAGGCAGATACGCAGTATTTT.

This clone showed up just once. V gene TRBV25-1 combines with J gene TRBJ2-5, with TRBD1 matching over 10 bases. Germline V gene data show CDR1 as MGHDK and CDR2 as SYGVNS. CDR3 size: 15 residues. The trim removed 6 bases at V and 2 bases at J, leaving 6 bases unmatched. The CDR3 DNA follows: TGTGCCAGCAGCCTAGGGACAGGGGCGCAAGAGACCCAGTACTTC. Amino acid sequence: CASSLGTGAQETQYF. The full variable domain, rest sourced from reference TRBV25-1 and TRBJ2-5, is EADIYQTPRYLVIGTGKKITLECSQTMGHDKMYWYQQDPGMELHLIHYSYGVNSTEKGDLSSESTVSRIRTEHFPLTLESARPSHTSQYLCASSLGTGAQETQYFGPGTRLLVL.